The 5 T cell receptor beta chains below all came from one sample that was sequenced in a study of beta chain features in type 1 diabetes. Isolated RNA was reverse transcribed in full, so expressed TCRB transcripts were sequenced. Produced via immunoSEQ multiplex PCR; TCRdb's table is partial and in-frame only. The sample lists under 950,000 clones; 15% to 20% were seen once. The sequenced material came from naive CD4+ T cells from blood. These receptors were taken from a woman aged 18 to 35 in good health.

This clone was observed a few times. The V gene is TRBV28, the J gene TRBJ2-5, with TRBD2 identical over 8 bases. This CDR3 has 15 amino acids. Germline assignment: CDR1 MDHEN and CDR2 SYDVKM. V dropped 2 bases and J dropped 4; count of bases not matched to a gene: 6. CDR3: CASSLGAGGRETQYF. The CDR3 nucleotides read TGTGCCAGCAGTTTAGGGGCGGGAGGACGAGAGACCCAGTACTTC.

This sequence joins TRBV4-1 and TRBJ2-1, with TRBD2 matching 7 bases. Trimming cost V 2 bases and J 11 bases; bases outside gene matches: 3. The CDR3 is made up of 12 amino acids. CDR1 is MGHRA, CDR2 YSYEKL, per germline. The CDR3 loop is CASSQPSGQQFF. CDR3 coding DNA: TGCGCCAGCAGCCAACCTAGCGGCCAGCAGTTCTTC.

This chain joins TRBV9 and TRBJ2-2; possible D gene TRBD2, 5 bases. Germline CDR1 is SGDLS and CDR2 is YYNGEE. The CDR3 contains 15 residues. V shed 2 bases and J shed 3 bases, with 11 bases lying between them. The CDR3 is CASSVGVAYTGELFF. In DNA form, the CDR3 reads TGTGCCAGCAGCGTTGGAGTAGCGTACACCGGGGAGCTGTTTTTT.

This clone occurred a few times. The chain joins TRBV6-5 to TRBJ2-1; 7 bases agree with TRBD2. Per germline, CDR1 MNHEY and CDR2 SVGAGI. This CDR3 has 16 residues. V was pared by 0 bases and J by 3 bases, with 5 bases of the junction left unmatched. The chain's CDR3 is CASSYSASGHYNEQFF. The CDR3 DNA reads as TGTGCCAGCAGTTACTCGGCTAGCGGACACTACAATGAGCAGTTCTTC.

Worth noting for this clone: Other nucleotide sequences from this sample produce the same CDR3. The V and J genes are TRBV20-1 and TRBJ2-2; no reliable D call. This CDR3 is 11 amino acids long. With 2 bases removed from V and 5 bases from J, the gap between germline ends came to 3 bases. The V gene's germline CDR1 is DFQATT and CDR2 SNEGSKA (reference sequence). In DNA form, the CDR3 reads TGCAGTGCTAGACTTACCGGGGAGCTGTTTTTT. It encodes CSARLTGELFF.